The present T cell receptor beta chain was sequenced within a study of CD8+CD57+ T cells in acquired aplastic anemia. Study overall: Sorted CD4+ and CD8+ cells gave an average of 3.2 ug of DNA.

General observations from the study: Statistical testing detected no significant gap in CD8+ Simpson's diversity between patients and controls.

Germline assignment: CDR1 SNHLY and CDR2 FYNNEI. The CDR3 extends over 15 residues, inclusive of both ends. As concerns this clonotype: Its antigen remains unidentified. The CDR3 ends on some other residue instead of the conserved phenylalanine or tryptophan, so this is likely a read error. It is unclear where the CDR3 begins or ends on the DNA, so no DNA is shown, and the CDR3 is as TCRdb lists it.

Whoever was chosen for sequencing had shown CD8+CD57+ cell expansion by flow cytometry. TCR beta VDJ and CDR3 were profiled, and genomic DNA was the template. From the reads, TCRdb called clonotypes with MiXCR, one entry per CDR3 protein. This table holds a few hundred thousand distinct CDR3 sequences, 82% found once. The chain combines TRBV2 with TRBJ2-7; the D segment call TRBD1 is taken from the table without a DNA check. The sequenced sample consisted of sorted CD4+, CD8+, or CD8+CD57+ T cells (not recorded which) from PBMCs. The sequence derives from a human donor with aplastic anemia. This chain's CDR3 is CASGDVATNTQYYCP.